This TCR beta chain was observed in a study of cytomegalovirus exposure and HLA in healthy donors. About the study: The use of the same platform for the approximately 110 validation repertoires and the 666 first-cohort repertoires was reported by a later analysis. Study-wide results and caveats: It was 160 or so TCR beta chains that were listed as cytomegalovirus-associated. Rarity held for most TCR sequences, but there were some public TCRs that occurred in many donors.

From the roughly 110-subject validation cohort, which was separate from the approximately 720-subject first cohort, the donors were drawn. A note on this clone: Antigen: not known. Different DNA sequences within this sample yield the same CDR3.

Repertoires were generated with immunoSEQ multiplex PCR, while TCRdb's copy carries only in-frame clones and drops some. Of some 160,000 clones detected, 88% appear once; the ten largest clones hold roughly 3%. V dropped 0 bases and J dropped 1 base, with 8 bases sitting between them. The CDR3 sequence is 15 residues long. Germline values: CDR1 SGHRS, CDR2 YFSETQ. The chain has TRBV5-1 and TRBJ1-5, with TRBD1 as a possible D gene (6 bases). The sequenced sample was PBMCs. The receptor was isolated from a man aged 18 to 30 in good health and CMV-seronegative. As DNA, the CDR3 is TGCGCCAGCAGCTTGGGCCAGGGGAGCAATCAGCCCCAGCATTTT. This translates into CASSLGQGSNQPQHF. The full variable domain, its missing parts supplied by reference TRBV5-1 and TRBJ1-5, is KAGVTQTPRYLIKTRGQQVTLSCSPISGHRSVSWYQQTPGQGLQFLFEYFSETQRNKGNFPGRFSGRQFSNSRSEMNVSTLELGDSALYLCASSLGQGSNQPQHFGDGTRLSIL.